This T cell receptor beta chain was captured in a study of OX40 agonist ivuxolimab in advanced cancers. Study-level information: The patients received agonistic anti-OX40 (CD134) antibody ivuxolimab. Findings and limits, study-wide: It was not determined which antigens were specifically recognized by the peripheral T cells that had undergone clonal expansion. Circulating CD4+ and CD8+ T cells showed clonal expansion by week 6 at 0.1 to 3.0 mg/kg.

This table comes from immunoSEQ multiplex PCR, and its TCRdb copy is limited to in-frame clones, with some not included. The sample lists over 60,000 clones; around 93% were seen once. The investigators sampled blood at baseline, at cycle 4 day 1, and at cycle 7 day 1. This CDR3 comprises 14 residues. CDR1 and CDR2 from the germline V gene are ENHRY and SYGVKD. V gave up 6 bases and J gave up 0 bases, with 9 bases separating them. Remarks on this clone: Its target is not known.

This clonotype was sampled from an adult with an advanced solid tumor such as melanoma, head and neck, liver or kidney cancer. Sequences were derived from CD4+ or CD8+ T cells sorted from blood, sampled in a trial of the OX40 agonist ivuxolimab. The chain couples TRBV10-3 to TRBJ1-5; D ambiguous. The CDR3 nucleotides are TGTGCCATCAGCTATGATAATAGCAATCAGCCCCAGCATTTT. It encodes CAISYDNSNQPQHF.